A selection of T cell receptor beta chains follows, all from one sample in a study of T cell responses to AZD1222 COVID-19 vaccine. TCRdb's copy holds only in-frame clones and misses some; the assay was immunoSEQ multiplex PCR. Seen here are roughly 150,000 clones, more than 90% observed once, and the top ten hold about 1.6%. The source material was peripheral blood, sampled on day 0 of AZD1222 vaccination. Every receptor here comes from an adult in good health. The CDR3 runs from the conserved cysteine through the conserved F or W. Each record gives: J gene, CDR3 length, D gene, clone size, V gene, CDR3 DNA, CDR3 protein. D genes are given only for firm matches. Rows may omit the clone size; those that give it use once, few, many or a size class.

TRBJ2-1 15 TRBD2 once TRBV27 TGTGCCAGCAGGGTAGCGGGGGGGCCTTGGAATGAGCAGTTCTTC CASRVAGGPWNEQFF
TRBJ2-3 12 TRBD2 . TRBV11-3 TGTGCCAGCAGCTCTAGCGGGGCTACGCAGTATTTT CASSSSGATQYF
TRBJ2-3 16 TRBD1 . TRBV6-2/TRBV6-3 TGTGCCAGCAGTATCCGGGGGACAGGGGGCACAGATACGCAGTATTTT CASSIRGTGGTDTQYF
TRBJ1-5 14 TRBD1 once TRBV6-5 TGTGCCAGCCTAGACAGGGCCCGCAATCAGCCCCAGCATTTT CASLDRARNQPQHF
TRBJ1-5 13 . . TRBV10-3 TGTGCCATCAGTGATGGAGGGTATCAGCCCCAGCATTTT CAISDGGYQPQHF
TRBJ1-6 16 . . TRBV27 TGTGCCAGCAGTCCCCGGGCCAAAAATCCGAATTCACCCCTCCACTTT CASSPRAKNPNSPLHF
TRBJ2-3 13 . . TRBV10-1 TGCGCCAGCAGTGAGTCTGAGGGAGATACGCAGTATTTT CASSESEGDTQYF
TRBJ2-3 16 . . TRBV3-1/TRBV3-2 TGTGCCAGCAGCCAAGCAGAAGCGTGGGGCACAGATACGCAGTATTTT CASSQAEAWGTDTQYF
TRBJ2-7 15 . . TRBV9 TGTGCCAGCAGCGTAGGAGTGGGGGGAGCCTACGAGCAGTACTTC CASSVGVGGAYEQYF
TRBJ1-1 14 . . TRBV11-2 TGTGCCAGCAGCTTAGTTGGGGGGGGAACTGAAGCTTTCTTT CASSLVGGGTEAFF
TRBJ1-4 14 . . TRBV4-2 TGTGCCAGCAGCCAAGAACTCCAGAATGAAAAACTGTTTTTT CASSQELQNEKLFF
TRBJ1-2 14 . . TRBV7-9 TGTGCCAGCAGCATCGGGGCGGTCGGCTATGGCTACACCTTC CASSIGAVGYGYTF
TRBJ2-3 15 TRBD2 . TRBV2 TGTGCCAGCAGTAAAAGCGGGAGAAGCACAGATACGCAGTATTTT CASSKSGRSTDTQYF
TRBJ1-4 19 . once TRBV9 TGTGCCAGCAGCGTCCGGGGCGCGGGGACCTACCCAACTAATGAAAAACTGTTTTTT CASSVRGAGTYPTNEKLFF
TRBJ1-5 15 . . TRBV6-5 TGTGCCAGCAGCCATTTCCGGGACGGCTATCAGCCCCAGCATTTT CASSHFRDGYQPQHF
TRBJ1-3 16 TRBD1 once TRBV5-1 TGCGCCAGCAGCTTGGTGGGACAGGATGTTGGAAACACCATATATTTT CASSLVGQDVGNTIYF
TRBJ1-1 15 TRBD1 . TRBV7-6 TGTGCCAGCAGTTCTAGACAGGGGGGTAACACTGAAGCTTTCTTT CASSSRQGGNTEAFF
TRBJ1-4 14 . . TRBV5-1 TGCGCCAGCAGCTTCGACAGCGGTAATGAAAAACTGTTTTTT CASSFDSGNEKLFF
TRBJ1-2 15 TRBD1 once TRBV5-1 TGCGCCAGCAGGGACAGGGGCGAGCGGGGCTATGGCTACACCTTC CASRDRGERGYGYTF
TRBJ1-6 17 . . TRBV19 TGTGCCAGTAGCACTAGCTTCTTCCCTTTGGATAATTCACCCCTCCACTTT CASSTSFFPLDNSPLHF
TRBJ2-5 15 . . TRBV11-3 TGTGCCAGCAGCCTCCGGGCGGGGATGTATGAGACCCAGTACTTC CASSLRAGMYETQYF
TRBJ2-3 12 . . TRBV11-2 TGTGCCAGCAACCGTGGAGGGGATACGCAGTATTTT CASNRGGDTQYF
TRBJ2-7 13 . . TRBV29-1 TGCAGCGTTGTAGGGGGGCAAACCTACGAGCAGTACTTC CSVVGGQTYEQYF
TRBJ2-1 17 . . TRBV4-1 TGCGCCAGCAGCCAAGATGTGGCAGAAGGCTCCTACAATGAGCAGTTCTTC CASSQDVAEGSYNEQFF
TRBJ2-7 16 TRBD2 . TRBV9 TGTGCCAGCAGCGTATCAGCGGGAGCGCTGACCTACGAGCAGTACTTC CASSVSAGALTYEQYF
TRBJ2-5 16 . . TRBV11-1 TGTGCCAGCAGCCGAGGCTTGGTAGCGAGTTGGGAGACCCAGTACTTC CASSRGLVASWETQYF
TRBJ2-1 15 TRBD2 once TRBV7-7 TGTGCTAGCAGCTTAGCTTCTAGCGGGGACAATGAGCAGTTCTTC CASSLASSGDNEQFF
TRBJ2-7 15 TRBD1 . TRBV6-2/TRBV6-3 TGTGCCAGCAGTTACGAGGTGGGACAGGGAGACGAGCAGTACTTC CASSYEVGQGDEQYF
TRBJ1-2 15 . . TRBV18 TGTGCCAGCTCACCCCCCGGGAGCAACCTCTATGGCTACACCTTC CASSPPGSNLYGYTF
TRBJ2-3 13 . . TRBV2 TGTGCCAGCAACAGGGATCACACAGATACGCAGTATTTT CASNRDHTDTQYF
TRBJ2-1 18 TRBD2 once TRBV9 TGTGCCAGCAGCGTAGTGGCTAGCGGGGGGGCTATTGGCAATGAGCAGTTCTTC CASSVVASGGAIGNEQFF
TRBJ1-6 15 . . TRBV7-2 TGTGCCAGCAGCTTAGTCCCAGGGGTTAATTCACCCCTCCACTTT CASSLVPGVNSPLHF
TRBJ2-2 15 TRBD1 . TRBV6-5 TGTGCCAGCAGCTATGGACAGGCGCTAGTGGGGGAGCTGTTTTTT CASSYGQALVGELFF
TRBJ2-1 15 . . TRBV7-2 TGTGCCAGCAGCAGGGGGGCGCAGGGAAGAAATGAGCAGTTCTTC CASSRGAQGRNEQFF
TRBJ1-4 14 . once TRBV2 TGTGCCAGCAGCACACAGTCCACTAATGAAAAACTGTTTTTT CASSTQSTNEKLFF
TRBJ2-1 19 TRBD2 once TRBV7-2 TGTGCCAGCAGCCACGGGTGGGGACTAGCGGGAGGAATGGGCAATGAGCAGTTCTTC CASSHGWGLAGGMGNEQFF
TRBJ1-5 15 TRBD1 . TRBV4-3 TGCGCCAGCAGCCAAGGTATACAGGGGAGTCAGCCCCAGCATTTT CASSQGIQGSQPQHF
TRBJ2-1 15 . . TRBV5-4 TGTGCCAGCAGCAATAGGCAAGGAGAAGGCAATGAGCAGTTCTTC CASSNRQGEGNEQFF
TRBJ2-7 16 . . TRBV14 TGTGCCAGCAGCCAAGGAACGTCAGGGTCAACCTACGAGCAGTACTTC CASSQGTSGSTYEQYF
TRBJ1-4 16 . . TRBV5-8 TGTGCCAGCAGCATACGAGCCGGGACAATAAATGAAAAACTGTTTTTT CASSIRAGTINEKLFF
TRBJ1-3 15 . once TRBV19 TGTGCCAGTAACCAGGGGTTCGACTCTGGAAACACCATATATTTT CASNQGFDSGNTIYF
TRBJ2-1 13 TRBD2 . TRBV19 TGTGCCAGTAGCTCGGCTAGCGGGGGTGAGCAGTTCTTC CASSSASGGEQFF